This T cell receptor beta chain was documented in a study of OX40 agonist ivuxolimab in advanced cancers. Profiled with immunoSEQ multiplex PCR; TCRdb holds only in-frame clones, not every one. Among around 100,000 clones listed, approximately 90% were seen once. CDR1 is SGHRS, CDR2 YFSETQ, per germline. The CDR3 spans 16 residues. After removal of 4 bases from V and 5 bases from J, the junction contained 9 bases not matched to a gene. The sequences come from CD4+ or CD8+ T cells sorted from blood, collected in a trial of the OX40 agonist ivuxolimab. This chain connects TRBV5-1 to TRBJ2-3; TRBD2 matches 11 bases. The receptor was isolated from an adult with an advanced solid tumor such as melanoma, head and neck, liver or kidney cancer. CDR3 sequence: CASSANLAGGLDTQYF. The CDR3 DNA sequence: TGCGCCAGCAGCGCCAACCTAGCGGGGGGCTTAGATACGCAGTATTTT.